The entry that follows covers one T cell receptor (beta chain) sequence. No antigen is known for it. Per-base qualities were not stored, and no clone one base away is much larger. The CDR3 regions of human TCRbeta chains were analyzed by immunosequencing. From the authors' description of their analysis: Repertoire TCRs were checked for matches against a reference library of SARS-CoV-2-specific TCRs that had been generated using the MIRA antigen-specificity platform. Breadth meant the fraction of unique TCRs that were SARS-CoV-2-associated, whereas depth meant the fraction of total T cells that were SARS-CoV-2-associated. Each spike-specific TCR was assigned to its reactive spike region and to a CD4 or CD8 class using the MIRA data. Log10-transformed breadth and depth values were compared by one-way ANOVA with Sidak's multiple comparisons tests. Here the immuneACCESS table is served through TCRdb, limited to in-frame sequences with V and J called. Missing clones are a known gap in these copies; in checked studies unresolved V genes cover under half, and the rest lacks a known reason. Clone size and V and J calls were adopted from that table, with D and trimming inferred from the DNA. The table for this sample lists 150,000 to 200,000 clones; around nine tenths of them were counted only once. The ten largest clones take up around 3.6% of the sample.

The time point label, read with the paper, signifies: about 28 days (+/-7) after the second vaccine dose. The meaning of the sample's treatment or condition label: meningococcal conjugate vaccine given as trial control. The vaccinee samples were drawn from two UK trials, COV001 and COV002, one of which was a single-blind randomized controlled phase 2/3 trial testing AZD1222 (ChAdOx1 nCoV-19) in healthy adults. Trial participant PBMC samples were collected at day 0 and day 28 after the second dose for TCRbeta chain sequencing. V and J are trimmed by 2 bases and 5 bases, and the gene matches miss 8 bases of the junction. The germline V gene sets CDR1 to ENHRY and CDR2 to SYGVKD. The CDR3 spans 16 residues, from the cysteine through the phenylalanine. Just the 48-base CDR3 DNA is kept, in frame starting at base 1. This record belongs to a study of T cell responses to AZD1222 COVID-19 vaccine (dated by TCRdb to about 2021). In terms of the full investigation: TCR sequencing was performed for approximately 240 trial participants, of whom approximately 200 were given two doses of AZD1222 and some 26 were given two doses of MenACWY control vaccine. Enrollment into the trials was organized by age into subgroups of 18-55, 56-69 and 70-plus years, and those subgroups contained roughly 140, 27 and 60 TCR-sequenced participants, respectively. General findings and caveats noted by the study authors: The 56-69-year group was small, and its depth increase did not reach significance, likely because of low power. Reportedly, almost half of the unique spike-specific TCRs recognized epitopes lying outside the regions that are mutated in the B.1.351 and B.1.1.7 variants. The vaccine-associated CD4 TCRs covered the entire spike protein, and the dominant responses fell in regions 160-218 and 743-854. Because no samples from the day 14 peak response were available, repertoires could be characterized only after the peak T cell response. Participants were mostly white British and included more females than males, and it was suggested by the authors that clonal diversity may have been underestimated. Spike-specific TCR breadth and depth rose significantly after two AZD1222 doses compared with day 0 and with MenACWY recipients. Conclusions about previously exposed vaccinees were limited because only a handful of AZD1222 recipients were SARS-CoV-2 seropositive at baseline.

Sample: peripheral blood, taken 28 days after the second dose of the MenACWY control vaccine. This receptor was taken from an adult who received the MenACWY meningococcal vaccine as a control. The chain is encoded by TRBV10-3 joined to TRBJ1-5; 8 central nucleotides agree with TRBD1. The encoded CDR3 is CAISEPGQGQHQPQHF. The bases are TGTGCCATCAGTGAGCCAGGACAGGGACAGCATCAGCCCCAGCATTTT.